This TCR beta chain was sequenced in a study of blood T cell repertoires in COVID-19. The overall study: The origin of the acute and convalescent COVID-19 samples was the United States, Italy and Spain.

This table comes from immunoSEQ multiplex PCR, and its TCRdb copy is limited to in-frame clones, with some not included. This sample has about 160,000 clones, with roughly 87% found just once. Germline V gene lookup returns CDR1 MDHEN and CDR2 SYDVKM. The CDR3 spans 15 residues. V gave up 4 bases and J gave up 4 bases, with 16 bases separating them. Participants had their cohort set by participant-reported clinical history. In the 2 weeks before study entry, exposed participants met a COVID-19 case, which was PCR-confirmed or clinician-diagnosed. V gene TRBV28 combines with J gene TRBJ1-1, with D possibly being TRBD1 (6 bases). This receptor was identified in a woman aged 40 to 50 who had been exposed to COVID-19. Specimen: PBMCs or T cells enriched from blood (not recorded which). Here the CDR3 reads CASSSPAGASTEAFF. DNA of the CDR3: TGTGCCAGCAGTTCGCCGGCGGGGGCGAGCACTGAAGCTTTCTTT.